Presented here are 18 T cell receptor beta chains from one specimen sequenced in a study of cytomegalovirus exposure and HLA in healthy donors. PCR was performed using 60 Vbeta and 13 Jbeta primers. Here immunoSEQ multiplex PCR was the method, and the copy in TCRdb shows in-frame clones only, minus some. Here the sample spans 100,000 to 150,000 clones, about 80% being singletons. The sequencing input was PBMCs. The receptors shown here come from a woman aged 50 to 60 in good health and CMV-seropositive.

This chain uses TRBV27 with TRBJ1-2, with D hard to call. The CDR3 has 15 residues. The germline V gene encodes CDR1 MNHEY and CDR2 SMNVEV (reference sequence). V shed 2 bases and J shed 4 bases, with 14 bases lying between them. The CDR3 region is CASSLRPVSIYGYTF. The CDR3 DNA reads as TGTGCCAGCAGTTTACGGCCAGTTAGCATCTATGGCTACACCTTC.

This clone was detected a few times. The chain employs TRBV7-8 and TRBJ2-2; TRBD2 might be the D (5 bases). Trimming took off 4 bases at V and 0 bases at J, with 15 bases between the two ends. The V gene's germline CDR1 is SGHVS and CDR2 FQNEAQ. This CDR3 contains 17 residues. This chain's CDR3 is CASSYVGYGANTGELFF. The CDR3, as DNA: TGTGCCAGCAGCTACGTAGGTTACGGGGCGAACACCGGGGAGCTGTTTTTT.

J is TRBJ2-5 and V is TRBV30; D unresolved. The CDR3 runs 14 residues. In germline, CDR1 is GTSNPN, CDR2 SVGIG (reference sequence). The V end was cut by 2 bases, the J end by 7 bases, with 17 bases between. The CDR3 sequence: CAWSPPLDSGTQYF. Written as DNA, the CDR3 is TGTGCCTGGAGTCCACCCCTGGATTCGGGGACCCAGTACTTC.

This clone occurred a few times. V usage is TRBV6-6 and J usage is TRBJ1-1; D is perhaps TRBD1 (5 bases). The CDR3 is made up of 12 amino acids. Trimming pared 7 bases from V and 5 bases from J, leaving 11 bases between. Germline values: CDR1 MNHNY, CDR2 SVGAGI (reference sequence). The CDR3 loop reads CASKGLRTEAFF. Here the CDR3 DNA reads TGTGCCAGCAAGGGGTTGAGGACTGAAGCTTTCTTT.

This chain connects TRBV9 to TRBJ2-5, with 7 bases fitting TRBD2. The CDR3 is 15 residues long. Looked up from germline, CDR1 is SGDLS and CDR2 is YYNGEE. V lost 3 bases and J lost 2; bases outside the gene matches: 7. The CDR3 region has the DNA TGTGCCAGCAGCGCCGGGGTCGGGAGGCAAGAGACCCAGTACTTC. This codes for CASSAGVGRQETQYF.

The chain links TRBV6-4 to TRBJ2-1; no definite D call. This CDR3 contains 14 residues. Germline lookup yields CDR1 MRHNA and CDR2 SNTAGT. V was trimmed by 5 bases and J by 1 base, leaving 9 bases between them. The CDR3 nucleotides are TGTGCCAGCAGTCCCAGTGAATCCTACAATGAGCAGTTCTTC. Protein: CASSPSESYNEQFF.

The chain is built from TRBV7-9 and TRBJ1-4; TRBD1 aligns across 8 bases. The CDR3 length is 15 residues. CDR1 and CDR2 (germline): SEHNR, FQNEAQ (reference sequence). V lost 6 bases and J lost 4; bases outside the gene matches: 7. This CDR3 reads CASRIDRGGNEKLFF. The CDR3 bases are TGTGCCAGCAGGATTGACAGGGGCGGTAATGAAAAACTGTTTTTT. The full variable domain, in which reference TRBV7-9 and TRBJ1-4 provide the parts outside the CDR3, is DTGVSQNPRHKITKRGQNVTFRCDPISEHNRLYWYRQTLGQGPEFLTYFQNEAQLEKSRLLSDRFSAERPKGSFSTLEIQRTEQGDSAMYLCASRIDRGGNEKLFFGSGTQLSVL.

This rearrangement joins TRBV10-2 to TRBJ1-4; D is unclear. Germline V gene data show CDR1 as WSHSY and CDR2 as SAAADI. V dropped 8 bases and J dropped 13 bases, with 17 bases sitting between them. This CDR3 has 12 residues. The CDR3 loop is CASARRREPLFF. The DNA for the CDR3 is TGCGCCAGCGCCCGACGCCGGGAACCACTGTTTTTT.

This clone was seen just once. The chain carries TRBV30 and TRBJ1-1; D gene ambiguous. The CDR3 extends over 18 amino acids. V was trimmed by 3 bases and J by 6 bases, leaving 29 bases between them. Germline V gene data show CDR1 as GTSNPN and CDR2 as SVGIG (reference sequence). CDR3 DNA sequence: TGTGCCTGGAGGTCCCCGTTCGAGAGACGGGTCCACAATCCTGAAGCTTTCTTT. It is translated as CAWRSPFERRVHNPEAFF.

This chain links TRBV29-1 with TRBJ2-3; possible D gene TRBD2, 5 bases. This CDR3 contains 14 residues. Trimming removed 8 bases at V and 0 bases at J, with 15 bases between. Germline loops: CDR1 SQVTM, CDR2 ANQGSEA. Written as DNA, the CDR3 is TGCAGCTGGAGGCTGAGTTCTAGCACAGATACGCAGTATTTT. Amino acids: CSWRLSSSTDTQYF.

This chain links TRBV7-9 with TRBJ2-7; D gene ambiguous. CDR1 and CDR2 (germline): SEHNR, FQNEAQ (reference sequence). This CDR3 is built from 11 residues. V was trimmed by 1 base and J by 6 bases, leaving 4 bases between them. The CDR3 sequence: CASSLDGEQYF. The CDR3 coding sequence is TGTGCCAGCAGCTTAGACGGCGAGCAGTACTTC.

This clone showed up just a few times. V gene TRBV5-4 combines with J gene TRBJ2-7, with D maybe TRBD2 (5 bases). CDR1 and CDR2 from the germline V gene are SGHNT and YYREEE (reference sequence). V was shortened by 2 bases and J by 5 bases, with 14 bases between the two germline ends. The CDR3 loop spans 14 amino acids. The DNA for the CDR3 is TGTGCCAGCAGCTTCTCGCCTAGCCCCCACGAGCAGTACTTC. Translating it yields CASSFSPSPHEQYF.

V and J are TRBV29-1 and TRBJ2-3, with TRBD1 identical over 7 bases. V lost 7 bases to trimming and J lost 1 base; unmatched junction nucleotides: 8. Germline V CDR1 and CDR2: SQVTM, ANQGSEA. The length of the CDR3 is 14 residues. CDR3 sequence: CSGKTGMGTDTQYF. Here the CDR3 DNA reads TGCAGCGGCAAGACAGGGATGGGCACAGATACGCAGTATTTT.

The rearrangement links TRBV27 to TRBJ2-2, with 8 bases matching TRBD2. CDR3 size: 16 residues. In germline, CDR1 is MNHEY, CDR2 SMNVEV (reference sequence). V was clipped by 7 bases and J by 4 bases; unmatched bases: 11. The DNA of the CDR3 is TGTGCCAGCACCCCGCGGCTAGCGGGCCTCACCGGGGAGCTGTTTTTT. It encodes CASTPRLAGLTGELFF.

The V gene is TRBV5-6, the J gene TRBJ1-1; no clear D gene. Germline lookup yields CDR1 SGHDT and CDR2 YYEEEE. Trimming shortened V by 1 base and J by 3 bases, and 19 bases separated the two germline ends. The CDR3 is 17 residues long. As DNA, the CDR3 is TGTGCCAGCAGCTTGACGGGGAATCCTCTCAAGGACACTGAAGCTTTCTTT. Translation gives CASSLTGNPLKDTEAFF.

V and J are TRBV27 and TRBJ1-2, with 9 bases that match TRBD1. This CDR3 is 15 amino acids long. The germline CDR1 and CDR2 sequences are MNHEY and SMNVEV (reference sequence). The V gene end was trimmed by 6 bases and the J gene end by 3 bases; junction bases not matched to a gene: 8. CDR3 in DNA: TGTGCCAGCAGGGACGGACAGGGGACGGACTATGGCTACACCTTC. It translates to CASRDGQGTDYGYTF.

This chain connects TRBV5-6 to TRBJ2-1; TRBD2 aligns across 9 bases. Per germline, CDR1 SGHDT and CDR2 YYEEEE. The CDR3 is 15 residues long. V shed 0 bases and J 4 bases; nucleotides not matched to a gene: 2. The CDR3 sequence: CASSLGLAEYNEQFF. For the CDR3, the DNA is TGTGCCAGCAGCTTGGGACTAGCGGAGTACAATGAGCAGTTCTTC. The whole variable domain, remainder taken from reference TRBV5-6 and TRBJ2-1, is DAGVTQSPTHLIKTRGQQVTLRCSPKSGHDTVSWYQQALGQGPQFIFQYYEEEERQRGNFPDRFSGHQFPNYSSELNVNALLLGDSALYLCASSLGLAEYNEQFFGPGTRLTVL.

The V gene is TRBV6-1, the J gene TRBJ1-1, with D perhaps TRBD1 (5 bases). The CDR3 loop spans 11 amino acids. Per germline, CDR1 MNHNS and CDR2 SASEGT. Trimming took off 5 bases at V and 9 bases at J, with 10 bases between the two ends. CDR3 amino acids: CASSYRKKAFF. The CDR3 DNA reads TGTGCCAGCAGTTACAGGAAAAAAGCTTTCTTT.